The TCR beta chain under discussion was sequenced for a study of cytomegalovirus exposure and HLA in healthy donors. In the PCR, 60 Vbeta and 13 Jbeta primers were used. Libraries were prepared by immunoSEQ multiplex PCR; TCRdb keeps only in-frame clonotypes and omits some of them. Among 95,000 to 150,000 clones, around 69% were seen once, and the ten largest hold about 8.9%. Comment on this clone: Its antigen is as yet unknown.

CDR3 length equals 15 residues. V lost 3 bases to trimming and J lost 6 bases; unmatched junction nucleotides: 10. Germline V CDR1 and CDR2: MDHEN, SYDVKM. Notes on the study in general: The classifier reportedly diagnosed cytomegalovirus status with high specificity and sensitivity. There were several of the most significant clusters that appeared linked to common viral pathogens in a later analysis. The study reported that TCR beta sequences accurately predicted HLA-A and HLA-B alleles in most subjects.

The sample taken for sequencing was PBMCs. This clonotype was obtained from a woman aged 40 to 50 in good health and CMV-seropositive. J is TRBJ2-7 and V is TRBV28; 8 positions match TRBD2. CDR3 in DNA: TGTGCCAGCAGTTTGGATGTATTCGCGGGGGGCGAGCAGTACTTC. It encodes CASSLDVFAGGEQYF.